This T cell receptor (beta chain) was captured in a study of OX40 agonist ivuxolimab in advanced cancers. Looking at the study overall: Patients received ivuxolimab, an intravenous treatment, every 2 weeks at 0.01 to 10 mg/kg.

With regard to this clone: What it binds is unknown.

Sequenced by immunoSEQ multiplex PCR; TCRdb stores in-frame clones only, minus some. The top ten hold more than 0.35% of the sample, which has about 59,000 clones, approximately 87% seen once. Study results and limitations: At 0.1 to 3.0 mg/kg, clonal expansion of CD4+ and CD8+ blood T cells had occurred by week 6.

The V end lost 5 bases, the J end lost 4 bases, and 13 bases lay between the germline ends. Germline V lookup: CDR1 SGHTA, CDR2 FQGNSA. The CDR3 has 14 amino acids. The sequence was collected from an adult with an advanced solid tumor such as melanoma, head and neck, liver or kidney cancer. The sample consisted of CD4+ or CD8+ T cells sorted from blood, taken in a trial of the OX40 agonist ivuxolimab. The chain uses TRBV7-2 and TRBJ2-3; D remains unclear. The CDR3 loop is CASSPRPLSDTQYF. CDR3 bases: TGTGCCAGCAGCCCTCGGCCCCTCTCAGATACGCAGTATTTT.